The text below deals with one T cell receptor (beta chain). Its antigen is currently unknown. The data stem from a study of T cells in tuberculosis. Study results and limitations: A GMM-specific repertoire classifier reached 80% to 90% accuracy, AUROC roughly 0.87.

V gave up 4 bases and J gave up 4 bases; unmatched junction bases: 3. Germline CDR1 MRHNA, CDR2 SNTAGT. The CDR3 totals 13 residues. Latent tuberculosis screening used tuberculin skin test and IGRA at entry. Sequencing was performed with immunoSEQ multiplex PCR; in TCRdb, only in-frame clones are kept and a portion is missing. The profile covers about 25,000 clones, with 95% to 96% appearing a single time and about 8.6% taken by the ten largest. Sample: PBMCs. The genes are TRBV6-4 and TRBJ1-2, with 7 bases fitting TRBD1. The TCR was taken from a donor aged 5 to 30 with latent tuberculosis or without tuberculosis infection. The CDR3 sequence: CASSAGGSYGYTF. CDR3 nucleotides: TGTGCCAGCAGTGCAGGGGGGTCCTATGGCTACACCTTC.